The next 29 T cell receptor beta chains were all read from a single sample in a study of neoadjuvant anti-PD-1 for oral cavity cancer. Only in-frame clones appear in the TCRdb table, and some are missing; sequencing was by immunoSEQ multiplex PCR. The table records around 30,000 clones, roughly 89% of them present only once. The sequencing used PBMCs, collected before nivolumab (anti-PD-1) treatment. These receptors all come from a person between 40 and 85 years old with oral cavity squamous cell carcinoma.

The chain recombines TRBV6-5 with TRBJ1-6, with D perhaps matching TRBD1 (6 bases). The length of the CDR3 is 15 residues. The germline V gene has CDR1 MNHEY and CDR2 SVGAGI. Trimming left V 6 bases short and J 6 bases short, with 15 bases between. The CDR3 DNA is TGTGCCAGCAGGGGGGGGCCTAGCCTTAATTCACCCCTCCACTTT. Translating gives CASRGGPSLNSPLHF.

The CDR3 DNA sequence: TGTGCCAGCCATATGAACACTGAAGCTTTCTTT. This sequence encodes CASHMNTEAFF. The chain couples TRBV28 to TRBJ1-1; no reliable D call. The CDR3 consists of 11 residues. Trimming left V 8 bases short and J 0 bases short, with 4 bases between. CDR1 and CDR2 from the germline V gene are MDHEN and SYDVKM. Filled out from reference TRBV28 and TRBJ1-1, the complete variable domain reads DVKVTQSSRYLVKRTGEKVFLECVQDMDHENMFWYRQDPGLGLRLIYFSYDVKMKEKGDIPEGYSVSREKKERFSLILESASTNQTSMYLCASHMNTEAFFGQGTRLTVV.

V and J are TRBV7-8 and TRBJ1-3, with TRBD1 matching 8 bases. Trimming removed 4 bases from V and 4 bases from J; junction bases left unmatched: 6. Germline lookup yields CDR1 SGHVS and CDR2 FQNEAQ. The CDR3 is 15 residues long. CDR3 protein: CASSYSRGPGNTIYF. The CDR3 nucleotides are TGTGCCAGCAGCTACAGCAGGGGGCCGGGAAACACCATATATTTT.

This chain links TRBV2 with TRBJ2-5; 8 bases are a match to TRBD2. Germline V gene data show CDR1 as SNHLY and CDR2 as FYNNEI. This CDR3 contains 14 residues. The junction had 14 bases not matched to a gene; V was cut back by 8 bases and J by 9 bases. CDR3 in amino acids: CASLELAGLGAQYF. The CDR3 DNA sequence: TGTGCCAGCTTGGAATTAGCGGGGTTAGGGGCCCAGTACTTC.

This chain joins TRBV4-1 and TRBJ1-5; 9 bases agree with TRBD1. The trim removed 4 bases at V and 0 bases at J, leaving 10 bases unmatched. The CDR3 runs 18 residues. CDR1 and CDR2 (germline): MGHRA, YSYEKL. The CDR3 DNA is TGCGCCAGCAGCCGAGGACAGGGGTCGAGAAATAGCAATCAGCCCCAGCATTTT. This encodes CASSRGQGSRNSNQPQHF.

The chain combines TRBV19 with TRBJ2-3, with D hard to call. From germline, CDR1 is LNHDA and CDR2 SQIVND (reference sequence). The V end lost 5 bases, the J end lost 2 bases, and 14 bases lay between the germline ends. The CDR3 sequence is 15 residues long. CDR3 sequence reads: CASSDRVQNTDTQYF. DNA of the CDR3: TGTGCCAGTAGTGACCGGGTCCAAAACACAGATACGCAGTATTTT.

This chain connects TRBV6-5 to TRBJ1-4, with D perhaps matching TRBD1 (5 bases). The CDR3 totals 14 residues. V was cut by 6 bases and J by 8 bases, with 16 bases left in between. The germline V gene encodes CDR1 MNHEY and CDR2 SVGAGI. Written as DNA, the CDR3 is TGTGCCAGCAGCCCTTCCCGGGACGGAGAAAAACTGTTTTTT. It encodes CASSPSRDGEKLFF.

J is TRBJ1-2 and V is TRBV6-4, with D possibly being TRBD1 (6 bases). Germline V gene data show CDR1 as MRHNA and CDR2 as SNTAGT. V lost 6 bases and J lost 8, with 13 bases in between. CDR3 length: 12 residues. The CDR3 sequence is CASRAGGGGYTF. CDR3 sequence (DNA): TGTGCCAGCAGAGCCGGAGGGGGAGGCTACACCTTC.

CDR3 sequence: CASSLGTDYSPLHF. CDR3 in DNA: TGTGCCAGCAGTTTAGGGACAGACTATTCACCCCTCCACTTT. The chain is built from TRBV28 and TRBJ1-6; the match to TRBD1 covers 7 bases. With 2 bases clipped from V and 8 bases from J, the junction kept 3 bases outside the gene matches. Germline assignment: CDR1 MDHEN and CDR2 SYDVKM. This CDR3 comprises 14 residues.

The gene calls are TRBV18 and TRBJ1-1, with TRBD1 identical over 8 bases. V gave up 3 bases and J gave up 1 base; unmatched junction bases: 4. Germline V CDR1 and CDR2: KGHSH, LQKENI. The CDR3 has 15 residues. In DNA form, the CDR3 reads TGTGCCAGCTCACCCCGACAGGGGAGGAACACTGAAGCTTTCTTT. Translation: CASSPRQGRNTEAFF.

The chain combines TRBV4-1 with TRBJ2-1; D is possibly TRBD2 (7 bases). CDR1 MGHRA and CDR2 YSYEKL come from the germline V gene. V gave up 7 bases and J gave up 2 bases, with 21 bases separating them. The CDR3 is 17 amino acids. CDR3 sequence reads: CASIPGGAGGPYNEQFF. In DNA, the CDR3 is TGCGCCAGCATTCCTGGGGGGGCCGGGGGGCCCTACAATGAGCAGTTCTTC.

CDR3 loop: CASSLTTLYSPLHF. DNA for the CDR3: TGTGCCAGCAGCTTAACTACACTTTATTCACCCCTCCACTTT. The rearrangement uses TRBV5-8 and TRBJ1-6; D uncertain. This CDR3 spans 14 amino acids. Germline V lookup: CDR1 SGHTS, CDR2 YDEGEE. Trimming left V 2 bases short and J 8 bases short, with 11 bases between.

The V and J genes are TRBV5-1 and TRBJ2-3, with D perhaps TRBD2 (6 bases). The CDR3 is made up of 15 amino acids. V was cut by 0 bases and J by 4 bases, with 12 bases left in between. The V gene's germline CDR1 is SGHRS and CDR2 YFSETQ. CDR3 amino acids: CASSLEGGEPDTQYF. The DNA of the CDR3 is TGCGCCAGCAGCTTGGAAGGCGGGGAGCCAGATACGCAGTATTTT.

The V call is TRBV7-6, the J call TRBJ1-1; D gene uncertain. Per germline, CDR1 SGHVS and CDR2 FNYEAQ. The CDR3 loop spans 13 amino acids. V lost 5 bases and J 5 bases, leaving 12 bases between the germline ends. The CDR3 is CASSPRPVTEAFF. The CDR3 bases are TGTGCCAGCAGCCCGAGACCCGTAACTGAAGCTTTCTTT. Using reference TRBV7-6 and TRBJ1-1 for the parts outside the CDR3, the full variable domain is GAGVSQSPRYKVTKRGQDVALRCDPISGHVSLYWYRQALGQGPEFLTYFNYEAQQDKSGLPNDRFSAERPEGSISTLTIQRTEQRDSAMYRCASSPRPVTEAFFGQGTRLTVV.

The chain uses TRBV7-5 and TRBJ2-3; the table's D gene call, TRBD2, was not cross checked with the DNA. TRBV7-5 constitutes a pseudogene. The CDR3 spans 15 residues. The CDR3 loop is CARTSGGLGTDTQYF. The CDR3 nucleotides are TGTGCCAGAACCAGCGGTGGTCTCGGCACAGATACGCAGTATTTT.

This clone was found once. The rearrangement links TRBV5-1 to TRBJ2-7; 8 bases are shared with TRBD1. CDR1 and CDR2 (germline): SGHRS, YFSETQ. CDR3 length equals 14 residues. The junction had 5 bases not matched to a gene; V was cut back by 2 bases and J by 4 bases. CDR3 residues: CASSFRQGAYEQYF. The CDR3 DNA follows: TGCGCCAGCAGCTTCCGGCAGGGGGCTTACGAGCAGTACTTC.

This clone was seen only once. The J gene is TRBJ2-2, the V gene TRBV7-2, with no clear D. V was shortened by 3 bases and J by 5 bases, with 7 bases between the two germline ends. This CDR3 region has 13 residues. From germline, CDR1 is SGHTA and CDR2 FQGNSA. This CDR3 is CASSLLRTGELFF. The CDR3 DNA reads as TGTGCCAGCAGCTTGCTTAGAACCGGGGAGCTGTTTTTT. The entire variable domain, with the rest obtained from reference TRBV7-2 and TRBJ2-2, is as follows: GAGVSQSPSNKVTEKGKDVELRCDPISGHTALYWYRQSLGQGLEFLIYFQGNSAPDKSGLPSDRFSAERTGGSVSTLTIQRTQQEDSAVYLCASSLLRTGELFFGEGSRLTVL.

This clone occurred once. The V call is TRBV7-9, the J call TRBJ1-1; D gene ambiguous. Germline CDR1 SEHNR, CDR2 FQNEAQ (reference sequence). V gave up 1 base and J gave up 5 bases, with 11 bases separating them. CDR3 length equals 14 residues. CDR3 sequence (DNA): TGTGCCAGCAGCTTAGGCCGAGGTTGGACTGAAGCTTTCTTT. Its translation: CASSLGRGWTEAFF. Looking up the rest from reference TRBV7-9 and TRBJ1-1 gives the full variable domain: DTGVSQNPRHKITKRGQNVTFRCDPISEHNRLYWYRQTLGQGPEFLTYFQNEAQLEKSRLLSDRFSAERPKGSFSTLEIQRTEQGDSAMYLCASSLGRGWTEAFFGQGTRLTVV.

The rearrangement joins TRBV27 to TRBJ1-6, with unresolved D. CDR1 is MNHEY, CDR2 SMNVEV, per germline (reference sequence). Trimming shortened V by 6 bases and J by 6 bases, and 6 bases separated the two germline ends. The CDR3 totals 12 residues. CDR3 sequence: CASSRVNSPLHF. CDR3 coding DNA: TGTGCCAGCAGCCGGGTTAATTCACCCCTCCACTTT.

The chain couples TRBV30 to TRBJ2-1, with D unresolved. The germline V gene has CDR1 GTSNPN and CDR2 SVGIG (reference sequence). V lost 3 bases and J lost 4, with 7 bases in between. CDR3 length equals 12 residues. The CDR3 loop is CAWSPQYNEQFF. The CDR3 nucleotides are TGTGCCTGGAGCCCTCAGTACAATGAGCAGTTCTTC.

The chain combines TRBV7-2 with TRBJ2-3; D gene unclear. CDR3 length: 11 residues. V was cut by 5 bases and J by 1 base, with 1 base left in between. Looked up from germline, CDR1 is SGHTA and CDR2 is FQGNSA. CDR3 sequence reads: CASSRTDTQYF. For the CDR3, the DNA is TGTGCCAGCAGCCGCACAGATACGCAGTATTTT. The full variable domain, with the rest looked up from reference TRBV7-2 and TRBJ2-3, is GAGVSQSPSNKVTEKGKDVELRCDPISGHTALYWYRQSLGQGLEFLIYFQGNSAPDKSGLPSDRFSAERTGGSVSTLTIQRTQQEDSAVYLCASSRTDTQYFGPGTRLTVL.

This chain uses TRBV10-3 with TRBJ2-1; TRBD1 agrees at 10 bases. Germline CDR1 ENHRY, CDR2 SYGVKD. The CDR3 has 14 amino acids. Germline trimming cut 7 bases from V and 5 bases from J; bases unmatched to any gene: 5. CDR3 nucleotides: TGTGCCATCAACCGGGACAGGGGTAACAATGAGCAGTTCTTC. Translation: CAINRDRGNNEQFF.

V usage is TRBV5-5 and J usage is TRBJ2-2; D is unresolved. CDR3 length: 16 residues. CDR1 and CDR2 (germline): SGHKS, YYEKEE (reference sequence). Trimming removed 0 bases from V and 0 bases from J, with 9 bases in between. This CDR3 reads CASSLGATANTGELFF. CDR3 DNA: TGTGCCAGCAGCTTGGGGGCAACCGCGAACACCGGGGAGCTGTTTTTT.

This chain links TRBV10-3 with TRBJ1-1, with TRBD1 as a possible D gene (5 bases). This CDR3 contains 12 residues. The germline gives CDR1 ENHRY, CDR2 SYGVKD. V lost 7 bases and J lost 3, with 9 bases in between. The CDR3 bases are TGTGCCATCAAAGGAGGGGACACTGAAGCTTTCTTT. Amino acids: CAIKGGDTEAFF.

V usage is TRBV7-8 and J usage is TRBJ2-7; D is uncertain. The ends were cut back, 2 bases at V and 5 bases at J, with 4 bases in the middle. There are 11 residues in the CDR3. The germline V gene has CDR1 SGHVS and CDR2 FQNEAQ. The CDR3 DNA sequence: TGTGCCAGCAGCTTATATCACGAGCAGTACTTC. Its protein is CASSLYHEQYF.

The chain joins TRBV5-8 to TRBJ2-7; 7 nucleotides agree with TRBD2. Germline V lookup: CDR1 SGHTS, CDR2 YDEGEE. V dropped 4 bases and J dropped 3; count of bases not matched to a gene: 13. The CDR3 extends over 16 amino acids. The CDR3 here is CASSRAGGGWDYEQYF. The DNA of the CDR3 is TGTGCCAGCAGCCGAGCCGGCGGGGGTTGGGACTACGAGCAGTACTTC.

This CDR3 is CASSRAAGDIYNEQFF. CDR3 DNA: TGCGCCAGCAGCCGGGCTGCGGGGGACATCTACAATGAGCAGTTCTTC. The V gene is TRBV5-1, the J gene TRBJ2-1, with a possible D match to TRBD2 (7 bases). V lost 4 bases and J 3 bases, leaving 17 bases between the germline ends. The germline V gene has CDR1 SGHRS and CDR2 YFSETQ. CDR3 size: 16 residues.

V and J are TRBV4-1 and TRBJ2-2, with D perhaps TRBD1 (5 bases). The CDR3 contains 15 residues. Germline V CDR1 and CDR2: MGHRA, YSYEKL. Trimming removed 0 bases at V and 4 bases at J, with 9 bases between. The CDR3 reads CASSQDREITGELFF. CDR3 nucleotides: TGCGCCAGCAGCCAAGACAGGGAAATCACCGGGGAGCTGTTTTTT.

The rearrangement links TRBV7-9 to TRBJ2-3; D remains unclear. The V and J ends lost 2 bases and 1 base respectively, with 7 bases between them. This CDR3 has 14 residues. From germline, CDR1 is SEHNR and CDR2 FQNEAQ (reference sequence). CDR3 sequence (DNA): TGTGCCAGCAGCTTAATGCCTCGCACAGATACGCAGTATTTT. It specifies CASSLMPRTDTQYF.